This entry describes one T cell receptor (beta chain). What it recognizes is unknown. This specimen comes from a study of shared clonotypes between healthy human individuals. Study-level points and caveats: Sharing of clonotypes among donors was expected to vary with sequencing depth.

This CDR3 has 16 residues. From germline, CDR1 is ENHRY and CDR2 SYGVKD. After removal of 1 base from V and 3 bases from J, the junction contained 8 bases not matched to a gene. Some clones are missing from TCRdb's copy, which holds only in-frame ones; the method was immunoSEQ multiplex PCR. Of some 2,400,000 clones in the sample, almost 96% are singletons; the top ten hold around 0.13%. The chain employs TRBV10-3 and TRBJ1-2; TRBD1 aligns across 7 bases. Sequencing input: naive CD4+ T cells sorted from blood. Subset defined: CD45RA+ positively selected. This clonotype was obtained from a man aged 18 to 29 in good health. In nucleotides, the CDR3 is TGTGCCATCAGTGAGTTGTTGTCGCAGGGGGACTATGGCTACACCTTC. It encodes CAISELLSQGDYGYTF.